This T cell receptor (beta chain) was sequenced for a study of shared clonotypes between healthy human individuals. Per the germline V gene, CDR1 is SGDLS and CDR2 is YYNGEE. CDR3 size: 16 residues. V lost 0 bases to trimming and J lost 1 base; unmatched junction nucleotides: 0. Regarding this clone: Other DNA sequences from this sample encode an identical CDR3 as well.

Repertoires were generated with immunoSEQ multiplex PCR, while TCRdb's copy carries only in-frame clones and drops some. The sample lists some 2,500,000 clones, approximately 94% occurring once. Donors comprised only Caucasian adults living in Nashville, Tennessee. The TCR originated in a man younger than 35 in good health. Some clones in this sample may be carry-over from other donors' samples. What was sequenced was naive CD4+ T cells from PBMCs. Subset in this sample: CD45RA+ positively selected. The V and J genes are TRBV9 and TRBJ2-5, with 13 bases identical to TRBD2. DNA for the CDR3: TGTGCCAGCAGCGTAGGGACTAGCGGGAGCCAAGAGACCCAGTACTTC. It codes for CASSVGTSGSQETQYF.